This T cell receptor beta chain comes out of a study of control samples from healthy donors and cancer patients. This table comes from immunoSEQ multiplex PCR, and its TCRdb copy is limited to in-frame clones, with some not included. The data contain under 30,000 clones, 79% of them singletons. The CDR3 contains 14 residues. Trimming stripped 7 bases from V and 2 bases from J, with 12 bases between. Looked up from germline, CDR1 is MNHEY and CDR2 is SMNVEV (reference sequence). This clonotype was obtained from a man in his 60s with head and neck cancer. The V gene is TRBV27, the J gene TRBJ1-5; D not resolved. Sequencing used PBMCs. CDR3 amino acids: CASTSSIRNQPQHF. The CDR3 bases are TGTGCCAGCACGTCCTCCATCCGCAATCAGCCCCAGCATTTT.